The clone carrying this T cell receptor beta chain was counted ten times or more. Reverse transcription used around 500 ng RNA and constant-region primers for alpha and beta. Alpha and beta chain libraries were made separately by chain-specific third strand synthesis with multiplexing indices. TCRdb analysed the 5' RACE reads with MiXCR anew, one entry per CDR3 protein. The sample includes fewer than 20,000 distinct CDR3 sequences, approximately 10% seen only once; the top ten take 6.5%. Whole blood was used without fractionation, so all unsorted peripheral T cells were included. These data belong to a study of HIV-infected patients and healthy controls. The V gene's germline CDR1 is MGHRA and CDR2 YSYEKL. V lost 0 bases, J lost 5 bases, and 8 bases lay in between. The CDR3 is 14 amino acids.

This chain joins TRBV4-1 and TRBJ2-1; D gene uncertain. Sequencing was carried out using blood. The source of this sequence is an adult in good health. CDR3 amino acids: CASSQEALHNEQFF. The CDR3 DNA is TGCGCCAGCAGCCAAGAAGCGTTACACAATGAGCAGTTCTTC.